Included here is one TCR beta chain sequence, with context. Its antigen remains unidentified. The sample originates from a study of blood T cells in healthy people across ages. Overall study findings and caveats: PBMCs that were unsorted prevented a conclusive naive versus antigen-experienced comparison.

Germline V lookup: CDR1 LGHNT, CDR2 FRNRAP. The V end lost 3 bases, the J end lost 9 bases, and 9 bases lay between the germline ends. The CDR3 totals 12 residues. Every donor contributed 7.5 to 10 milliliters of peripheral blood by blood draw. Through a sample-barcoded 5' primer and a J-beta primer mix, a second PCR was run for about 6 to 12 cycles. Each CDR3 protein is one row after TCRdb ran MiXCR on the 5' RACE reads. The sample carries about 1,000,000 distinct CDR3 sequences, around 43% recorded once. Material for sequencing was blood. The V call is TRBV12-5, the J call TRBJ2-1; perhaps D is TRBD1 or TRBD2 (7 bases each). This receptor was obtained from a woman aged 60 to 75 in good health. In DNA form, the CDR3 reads TGTGCTAGTGGTTTCAGGGGGGGTGAGCAGTTCTTC. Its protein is CASGFRGGEQFF.